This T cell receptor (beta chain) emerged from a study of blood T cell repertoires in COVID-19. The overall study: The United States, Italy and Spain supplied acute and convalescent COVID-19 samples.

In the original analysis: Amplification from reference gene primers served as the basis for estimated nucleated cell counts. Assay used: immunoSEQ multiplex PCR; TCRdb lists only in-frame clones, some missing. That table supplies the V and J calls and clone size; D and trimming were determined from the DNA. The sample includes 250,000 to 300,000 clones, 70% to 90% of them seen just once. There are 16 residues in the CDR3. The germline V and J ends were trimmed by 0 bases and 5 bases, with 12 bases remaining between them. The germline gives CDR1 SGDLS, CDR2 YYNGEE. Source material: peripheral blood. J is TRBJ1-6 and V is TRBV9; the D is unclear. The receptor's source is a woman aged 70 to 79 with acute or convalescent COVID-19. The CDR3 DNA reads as TGTGCCAGCAGCGTAGAAAGCGGTCTACATAATTCACCCCTCCACTTT. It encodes CASSVESGLHNSPLHF.